This TCR beta chain was profiled in a study of cytomegalovirus exposure and HLA in healthy donors (dated by TCRdb to about 2017). As for the study more broadly: In an earlier analysis of 550 to 750 of the donors, around 300 Gb of sequence data and 90 million to 120 million unique TCR beta sequences from about 179 million T cells were reported. Across 398 genotyped donors of the cohort, an average of about 200,000 unique TCR beta nucleotide sequences per donor were sequenced, and roughly 20% of those sequences were non-productive. High-throughput TCR immunosequencing, statistical association of individual TCRs with disease status, and machine learning were combined to predict cytomegalovirus infection status. Typing coverage differed by locus: A, B, C, DRB1 and DQB1 were typed in about 620-640 donors, DQA1 in about 510, DPA1 in roughly 590, and DPB1 in approximately 450. To decide whether each TCR beta V gene segment behaved as functional or pseudogenic, an earlier analysis of fewer than 750 of the donors relied on high-throughput TCR beta sequencing. A later analysis re-examined previously published TCR beta repertoires from around 670 donors and added high-resolution HLA genotyping to investigate patterns of TCR occurrence. The study was designed to test whether signatures of past pathogen exposure could be identified by cataloging public T cell receptors. Rather than using new phenotypic data, the later analysis identified candidate immune exposures from TCR beta sequences and from how often those sequences occurred across donors. In a later genetic analysis, genome-wide SNP genotypes for 398 of the 666 donors were used, and that subset was treated as a discovery cohort. Donor age, sex, ethnicity and CMV serostatus were collected together with the repertoire data. Roughly five DR-DQ haplotypes were handled as single units for association and clustering, since linkage in the cohort was strong. A separate validation cohort of roughly 110 different subjects was used in addition to the 666-subject first cohort. The T cell repertoires of 670 or so subjects were profiled by immunosequencing and related to cytomegalovirus serostatus. Among the roughly 390 genotyped donors, around 81% belonged to the genetic ancestry cluster associated with self-reported Caucasian donors. All discovery cohort repertoires had been generated using a single sequencing platform. HLA typing covered class I and class II loci at four-digit resolution. About 280 gigabases of sequencing data and approximately 91 million unique TCR sequences made up an early release that covered over 550 HLA-typed donors.

In total, over 600 healthy bone marrow donors made up the cohort. All cohort members were sampled while nominally healthy, although unrecorded immune exposures were likely present. The donor tested CMV seronegative, placing the donor among the 350 or so seronegative members of the cohort. A peripheral blood sample was provided by each donor, and peripheral blood mononuclear cells were used for TCR beta sequencing. Genomic DNA extraction from the blood cell samples was performed with the Qiagen DNeasy Blood Extraction Kit. Based on the germline V gene, the CDR1 and CDR2 sequences are MGHRA and YSYEKL. Its CDR3 holds 15 amino acids, cysteine through phenylalanine. The sequence is cut down to CDR3 DNA, 45 bases in frame from base 1. V is clipped by 1 base and J by 0 bases, and the sequence between their germline boundaries is 10 bases long. Library preparation employed the immunoSEQ multiplex PCR assay. For the multiplex PCR, a mixture combining 60 forward primers for TCR Vbeta segments and 13 reverse primers for TCR Jbeta segments was used. The CDR3 region of rearranged TCR beta genes was amplified from genomic DNA by a multiplex PCR assay. The Illumina HiSeq System was used to sequence the amplified TCR beta libraries as 87-base-pair reads. Concerning the study's data processing: In a later analysis, some 80 million unique TCR beta chains were counted across the roughly 610 repertoires, and about 9.9 million of these chains were shared by at least two donors. A nearest-neighbor algorithm error-corrected the raw reads and collapsed the reads into unique sequences, merging closely related sequences to remove PCR and sequencing errors. Alignment of CDR3 sequences to IMGT reference sequences was used to assign V, D and J gene segments. For a sequence to be retained, a match of at least six nucleotides was required to both a V gene segment and a J gene segment. Rearrangements were called productive when the CDR3 lacked stop codons and stayed in frame with V and J; all others were non-productive. CDR3 was defined by IMGT convention, running from the second conserved V-encoded cysteine to the conserved J-encoded phenylalanine. Sequences without an unambiguous match to a single V gene segment were excluded from the earlier analysis of several hundred of the donors. In an earlier analysis of 587 of the donors, a V segment was called functional when productive rearrangements were above 56.7%, and segregating when the standard deviation between donors exceeded 5%. To diagnose cytomegalovirus status from the catalog of TCR beta chain sequences, a statistical classification framework was built. V and J gene assignment, in a later analysis, came from comparing TCR nucleotide sequences with IMGT/GENE-DB human TR gene sequences. A later analysis assigned CDR3 sequences and most-parsimonious VDJ recombination scenarios with the TCRdist pipeline. In a later analysis, every TCR beta chain was defined by the combination of its CDR3 amino acid sequence and its V-gene family, and reads without a unique V-gene family were dropped. In a later analysis, 500 to 700 highly shared, low-generation-probability nucleotide sequences were removed to address suspected cross-contamination and a sequencing artifact. A later analysis calculated a clonal expansion index for each public chain from normalized within-repertoire ranks of inferred template counts. In a later analysis, generation probabilities were computed using a VDJ recombination model fitted to out-of-frame rearrangements, and the results were checked against IGoR. In a later analysis, hypergeometric tests were used to score TCR-TCR, TCR-HLA and TCR-CMV co-occurrence, with a repertoire-size bias correction applied to TCR pairs. To estimate false discovery rates, a later analysis permuted the HLA or CMV assignments 20 times. A later analysis grouped co-occurring TCRs with DBSCAN, adding TCRdist sequence similarity when clustering within HLA-allele-positive subsets. Repertoires with fewer than 30,000 or more than 120,000 public chains, plus five repertoires with anomalous nucleotide sharing, were excluded from co-occurrence clustering. Entries here come from immuneACCESS through TCRdb and include only in-frame sequences with V and J called. Some clones fail to appear in such tables; in the studies checked, an unresolved V gene covers under half of the shortfall, and the cause of the remainder is unknown. D and trimming were read from the DNA, whereas the V and J calls and clone size are those reported in that table. Within this sample are about 150,000 clones, with 84% of them counted one time only. Of the sample, around 0.37% falls within the top ten clones.

A word on this clone: Its antigen target is currently unknown. Per-nucleotide qualities are absent, and no much larger clonotype sits a single base away.

The full study reports these points: A later analysis found that HLA-associated TCR beta chains were more clonally expanded and had lower generation probabilities than equally common non-associated chains. Assigning TCR associations to individual alleles was difficult when HLA alleles, especially DR and DQ, strongly co-occurred. In vitro tests confirmed that three of the cytomegalovirus-associated TCR beta chains recognize cytomegalovirus antigens. The classifier was reported to diagnose cytomegalovirus status with high specificity and sensitivity in both the original and validation cohorts. A further reported finding was that TCR beta sequences accurately predicted the HLA-A and HLA-B alleles for most subjects in the first cohort. Roughly uniform sequencing depth across donors was assumed in presence/absence analyses, although this assumption may not hold. An earlier analysis of approximately 530 of the donors showed that most TCR beta V segments appeared in productive rearrangements either about 87% or about 30% of the time, which broadly matched IMGT annotations. Because counts were too low, roughly 16 rarely observed V segments, including chromosome 9 orphons, were excluded from the earlier analysis of 587 of the donors. The study gave a list of 150 to 200 TCR beta chains associated with cytomegalovirus. In a later genetic analysis, a missense DCLRE1C variant was associated with V-gene and J-gene trimming of TCR beta chains, and the association was replicated in an independent cohort. While some public TCRs were present in many individuals, most TCR sequences turned up only very rarely across donors. Correlated functional status among segregating V segments might reflect linkage disequilibrium, but an unknown experimental factor could not be ruled out. A later analysis found that TCR association rates varied across HLA loci, with DRB1 alleles showing the most associated TCRs and HLA-C alleles the fewest. A group of highly shared sequence variants was considered likely to be a technical artifact of the sequencing pipeline. A later genetic analysis reported fewer N-insertions in productive TCRs among donors in an Asian-associated ancestry cluster than the 666-donor mean. Specific HLA alleles were associated with 15,000 to 20,000 TCR beta sequences at a false discovery rate of 0.05 in a later analysis. Only TCR beta chains were sequenced in this cohort, and the absence of alpha or paired-chain data limited detectable features. For the cohort, immune exposure information was limited to CMV serostatus. Because HLA typing was unavailable for some donors at each locus, only the typed subset was used in association tests. It was suggested by the authors that the approach could potentially be generalized to other disease states and immunological phenotypes. In a later analysis, several top co-occurrence clusters were reported to appear linked to parvovirus B19, influenza, CMV and Epstein-Barr virus. Because the 87-base-pair reads could not distinguish some IMGT-functional V segments, including TRBV6-2 and TRBV6-3, those segments were excluded. In a later analysis, most CMV-associated TCR beta chains were found to appear HLA-restricted, with HLA associations seemingly driven largely by CMV exposure.

The receptor comes from a boy aged 2 to 10 in good health and CMV-seronegative. The sequence joins TRBV4-1 to TRBJ2-7, with no reliable assignment of the D segment. The sample was PBMCs. The CDR3 reads CASSQATMSSYEQYF. The DNA sequence is given as TGCGCCAGCAGCCAAGCAACTATGAGCTCCTACGAGCAGTACTTC.